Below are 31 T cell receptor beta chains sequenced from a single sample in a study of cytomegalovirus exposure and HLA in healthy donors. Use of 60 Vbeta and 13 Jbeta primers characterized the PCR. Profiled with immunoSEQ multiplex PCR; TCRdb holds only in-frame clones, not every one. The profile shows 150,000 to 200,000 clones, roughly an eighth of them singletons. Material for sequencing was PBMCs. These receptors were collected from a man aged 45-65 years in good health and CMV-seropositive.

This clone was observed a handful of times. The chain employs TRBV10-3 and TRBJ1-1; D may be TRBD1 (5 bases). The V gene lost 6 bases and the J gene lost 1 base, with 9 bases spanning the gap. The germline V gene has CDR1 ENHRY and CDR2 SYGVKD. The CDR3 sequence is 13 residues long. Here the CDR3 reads CAIRPTGNTEAFF. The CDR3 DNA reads TGTGCCATCAGGCCCACAGGGAACACTGAAGCTTTCTTT.

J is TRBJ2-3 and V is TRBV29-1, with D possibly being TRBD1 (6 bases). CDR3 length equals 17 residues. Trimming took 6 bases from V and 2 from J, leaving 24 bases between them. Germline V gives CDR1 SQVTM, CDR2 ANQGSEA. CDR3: CSVITRINRDSTDTQYF. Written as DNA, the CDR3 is TGCAGCGTGATAACACGCATAAACAGGGATTCCACAGATACGCAGTATTTT.

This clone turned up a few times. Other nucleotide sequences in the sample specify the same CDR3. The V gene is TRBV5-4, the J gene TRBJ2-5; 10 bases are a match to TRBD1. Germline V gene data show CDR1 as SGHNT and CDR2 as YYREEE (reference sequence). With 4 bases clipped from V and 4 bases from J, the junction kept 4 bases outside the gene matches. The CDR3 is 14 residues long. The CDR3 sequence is CASSQGQGRETQYF. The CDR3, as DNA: TGTGCCAGCAGCCAGGGACAGGGGAGAGAGACCCAGTACTTC.

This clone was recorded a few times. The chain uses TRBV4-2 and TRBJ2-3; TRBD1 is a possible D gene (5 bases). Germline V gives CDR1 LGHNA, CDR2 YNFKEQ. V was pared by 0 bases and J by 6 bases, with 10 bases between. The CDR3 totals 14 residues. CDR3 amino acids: CASSQDRGTDTQYF. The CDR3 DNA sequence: TGTGCCAGCAGCCAAGATAGGGGTACGGATACGCAGTATTTT.

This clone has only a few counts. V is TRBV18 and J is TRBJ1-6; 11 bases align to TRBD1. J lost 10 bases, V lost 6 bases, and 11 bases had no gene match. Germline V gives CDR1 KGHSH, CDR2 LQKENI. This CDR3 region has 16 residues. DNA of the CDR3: TGTGCCAGCTCGTCCTCGGGGACAGGGGGAGGGTCACCCCTCCACTTT. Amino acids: CASSSSGTGGGSPLHF.

The CDR3 sequence is CASSPFGGGSNQPQHF. For the CDR3, the DNA is TGTGCCAGCAGCCCCTTCGGAGGGGGCTCAAATCAGCCCCAGCATTTT. The V and J genes are TRBV7-8 and TRBJ1-5; TRBD1 matches 7 bases. The V gene end was trimmed by 5 bases and the J gene end by 4 bases; junction bases not matched to a gene: 11. CDR3 size: 16 residues. Germline V gene data show CDR1 as SGHVS and CDR2 as FQNEAQ.

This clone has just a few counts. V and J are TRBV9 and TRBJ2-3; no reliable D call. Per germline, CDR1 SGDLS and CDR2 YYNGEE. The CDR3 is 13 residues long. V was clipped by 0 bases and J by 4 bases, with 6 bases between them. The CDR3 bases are TGTGCCAGCAGCGTAGGGAGTTCAGATACGCAGTATTTT. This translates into CASSVGSSDTQYF.

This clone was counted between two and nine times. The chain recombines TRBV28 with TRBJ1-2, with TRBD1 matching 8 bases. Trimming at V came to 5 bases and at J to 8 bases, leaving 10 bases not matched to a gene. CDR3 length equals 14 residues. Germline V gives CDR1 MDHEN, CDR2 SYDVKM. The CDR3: CASSSHRGSWGYTF. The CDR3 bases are TGTGCCAGCAGTAGCCACAGGGGGAGTTGGGGCTACACCTTC.

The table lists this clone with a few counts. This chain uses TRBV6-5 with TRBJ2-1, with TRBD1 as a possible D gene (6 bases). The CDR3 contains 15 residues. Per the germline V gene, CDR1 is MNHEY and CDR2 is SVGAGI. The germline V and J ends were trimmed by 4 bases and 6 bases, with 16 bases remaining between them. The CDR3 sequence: CASSLGGRPRNEQFF. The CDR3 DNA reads TGTGCCAGCAGTTTAGGGGGTCGACCACGCAATGAGCAGTTCTTC.

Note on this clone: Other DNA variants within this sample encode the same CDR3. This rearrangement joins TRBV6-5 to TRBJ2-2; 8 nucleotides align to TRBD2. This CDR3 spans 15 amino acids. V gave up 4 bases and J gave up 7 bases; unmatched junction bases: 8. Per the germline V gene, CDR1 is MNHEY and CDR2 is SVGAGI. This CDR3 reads CASSSTGTRNGELFF. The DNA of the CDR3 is TGTGCCAGCAGTTCCACCGGGACTAGGAACGGGGAGCTGTTTTTT.

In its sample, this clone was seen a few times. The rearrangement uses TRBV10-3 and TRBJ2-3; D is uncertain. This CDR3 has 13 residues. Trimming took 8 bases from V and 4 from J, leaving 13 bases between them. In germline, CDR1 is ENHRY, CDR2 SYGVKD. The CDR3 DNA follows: TGTGCCATCTCTTGGGCTGGCCCAGATACGCAGTATTTT. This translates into CAISWAGPDTQYF.

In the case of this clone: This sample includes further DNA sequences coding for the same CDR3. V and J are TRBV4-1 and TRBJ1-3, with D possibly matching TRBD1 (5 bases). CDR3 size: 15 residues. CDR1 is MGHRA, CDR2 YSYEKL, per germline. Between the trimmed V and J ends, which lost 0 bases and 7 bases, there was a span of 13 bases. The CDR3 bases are TGCGCCAGCAGCCAAGATTGGGGGGTAGGGAACACCATATATTTT. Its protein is CASSQDWGVGNTIYF.

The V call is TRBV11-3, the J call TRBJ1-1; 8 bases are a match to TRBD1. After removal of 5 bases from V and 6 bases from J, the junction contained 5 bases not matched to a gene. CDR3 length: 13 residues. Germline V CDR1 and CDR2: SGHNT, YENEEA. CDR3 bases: TGTGCCAGCAGCGTAAGGACAGGGTCTGAAGCTTTCTTT. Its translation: CASSVRTGSEAFF.

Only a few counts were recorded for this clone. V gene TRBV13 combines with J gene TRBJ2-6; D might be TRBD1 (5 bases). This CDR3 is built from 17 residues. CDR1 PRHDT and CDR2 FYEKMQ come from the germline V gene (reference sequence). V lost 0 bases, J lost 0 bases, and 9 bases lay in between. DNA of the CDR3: TGTGCCAGCAGCTTAGGTACAGGATACTCTGGGGCCAACGTCCTGACTTTC. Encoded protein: CASSLGTGYSGANVLTF.

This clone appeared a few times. CDR3 protein: CASSLDGSSYEQYF. The CDR3 DNA is TGCGCCAGCAGCTTGGACGGGAGCTCCTACGAGCAGTACTTC. The chain is built from TRBV5-1 and TRBJ2-7; D is possibly TRBD2 (6 bases). Germline CDR1 SGHRS, CDR2 YFSETQ. The CDR3 extends over 14 amino acids. V was clipped by 0 bases and J by 0 bases, with 7 bases between them. The variable domain in full, completed from reference TRBV5-1 and TRBJ2-7, reads KAGVTQTPRYLIKTRGQQVTLSCSPISGHRSVSWYQQTPGQGLQFLFEYFSETQRNKGNFPGRFSGRQFSNSRSEMNVSTLELGDSALYLCASSLDGSSYEQYFGPGTRLTVT.

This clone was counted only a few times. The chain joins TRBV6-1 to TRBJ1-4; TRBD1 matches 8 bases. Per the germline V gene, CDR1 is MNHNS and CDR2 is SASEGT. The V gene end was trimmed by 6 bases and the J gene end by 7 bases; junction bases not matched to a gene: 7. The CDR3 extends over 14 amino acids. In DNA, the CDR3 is TGTGCCAGCAGGCGGACAGGGCAGAGTGAAAAACTGTTTTTT. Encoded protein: CASRRTGQSEKLFF.

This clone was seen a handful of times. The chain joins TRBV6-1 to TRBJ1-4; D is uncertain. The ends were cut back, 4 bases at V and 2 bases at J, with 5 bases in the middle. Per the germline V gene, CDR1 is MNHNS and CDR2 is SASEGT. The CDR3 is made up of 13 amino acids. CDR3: CASSVGTNEKLFF. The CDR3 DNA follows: TGTGCCAGCAGTGTGGGCACTAATGAAAAACTGTTTTTT.

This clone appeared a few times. The CDR3, as DNA: TGTGCCAGCAGTCCCGGACTAGCGGGAGTCACCGGGGAGCTGTTTTTT. This translates into CASSPGLAGVTGELFF. The gene calls are TRBV27 and TRBJ2-2, with 13 bases identical to TRBD2. The CDR3 contains 16 residues. V lost 5 bases and J lost 4; bases outside the gene matches: 4. Germline CDR1 is MNHEY and CDR2 is SMNVEV (reference sequence).

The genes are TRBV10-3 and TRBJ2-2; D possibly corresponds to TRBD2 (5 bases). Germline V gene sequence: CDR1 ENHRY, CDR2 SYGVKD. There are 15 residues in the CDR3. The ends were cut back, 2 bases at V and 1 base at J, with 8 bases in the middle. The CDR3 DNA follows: TGTGCCATCAGTGAGGGTAGCGTGAACACCGGGGAGCTGTTTTTT. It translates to CAISEGSVNTGELFF.

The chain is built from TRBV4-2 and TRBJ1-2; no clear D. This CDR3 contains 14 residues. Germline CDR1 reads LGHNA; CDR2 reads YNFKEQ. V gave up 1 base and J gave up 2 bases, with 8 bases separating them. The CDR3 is CASSQGAFNYGYTF. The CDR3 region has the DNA TGTGCCAGCAGCCAAGGGGCCTTCAACTATGGCTACACCTTC.

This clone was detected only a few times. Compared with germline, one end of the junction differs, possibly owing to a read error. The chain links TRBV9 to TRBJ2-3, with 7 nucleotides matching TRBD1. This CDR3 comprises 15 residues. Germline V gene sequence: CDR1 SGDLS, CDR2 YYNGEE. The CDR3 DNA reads TGTGCCAGCAGCAAGCAAGGACAGGACACAAATACGCAGTATTTT. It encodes CASSKQGQDTNTQYF.

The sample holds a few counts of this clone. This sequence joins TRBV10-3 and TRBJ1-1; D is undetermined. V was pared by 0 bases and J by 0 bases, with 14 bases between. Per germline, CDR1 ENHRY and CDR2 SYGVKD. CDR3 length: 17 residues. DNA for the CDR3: TGTGCCATCAGTGAGTCGGGGAGGGCGGCGATGAACACTGAAGCTTTCTTT. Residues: CAISESGRAAMNTEAFF.

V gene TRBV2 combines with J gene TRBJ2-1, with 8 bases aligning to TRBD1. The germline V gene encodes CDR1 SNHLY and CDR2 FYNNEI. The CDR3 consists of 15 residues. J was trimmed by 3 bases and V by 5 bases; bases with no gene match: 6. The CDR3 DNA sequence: TGTGCCAGCAGTAGGGACAGGAACCTCTACAATGAGCAGTTCTTC. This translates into CASSRDRNLYNEQFF. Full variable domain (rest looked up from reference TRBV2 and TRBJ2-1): EPEVTQTPSHQVTQMGQEVILRCVPISNHLYFYWYRQILGQKVEFLVSFYNNEISEKSEIFDDQFSVERPDGSNFTLKIRSTKLEDSAMYFCASSRDRNLYNEQFFGPGTRLTVL.

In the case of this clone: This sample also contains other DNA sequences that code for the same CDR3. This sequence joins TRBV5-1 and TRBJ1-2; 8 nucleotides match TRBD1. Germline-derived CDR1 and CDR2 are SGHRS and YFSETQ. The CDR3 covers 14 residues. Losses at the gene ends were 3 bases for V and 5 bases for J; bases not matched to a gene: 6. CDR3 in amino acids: CASSSGQGGYGYTF. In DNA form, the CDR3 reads TGCGCCAGCAGCTCCGGACAGGGTGGGTATGGCTACACCTTC.

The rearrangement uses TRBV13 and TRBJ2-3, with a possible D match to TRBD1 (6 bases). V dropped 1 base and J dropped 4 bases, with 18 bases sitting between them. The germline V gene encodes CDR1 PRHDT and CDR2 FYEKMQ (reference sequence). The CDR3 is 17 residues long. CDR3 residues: CASSLEGWQGKADTQYF. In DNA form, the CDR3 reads TGTGCCAGCAGCTTAGAGGGTTGGCAGGGGAAAGCAGATACGCAGTATTTT.

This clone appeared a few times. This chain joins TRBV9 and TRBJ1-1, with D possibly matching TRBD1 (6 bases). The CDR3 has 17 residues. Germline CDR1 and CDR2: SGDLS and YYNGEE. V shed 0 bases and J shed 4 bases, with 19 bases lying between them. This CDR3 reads CASSVGTTTGRATEAFF. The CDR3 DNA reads TGTGCCAGCAGCGTAGGGACCACTACAGGGCGGGCCACTGAAGCTTTCTTT.

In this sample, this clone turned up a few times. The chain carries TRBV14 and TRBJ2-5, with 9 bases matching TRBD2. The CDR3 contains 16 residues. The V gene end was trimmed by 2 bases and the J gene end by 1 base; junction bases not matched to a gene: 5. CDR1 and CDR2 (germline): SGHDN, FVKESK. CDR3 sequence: CASSQLGGGAQETQYF. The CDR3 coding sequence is TGTGCCAGCAGCCAATTGGGCGGGGGGGCCCAAGAGACCCAGTACTTC. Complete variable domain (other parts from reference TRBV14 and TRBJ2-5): EAGVTQFPSHSVIEKGQTVTLRCDPISGHDNLYWYRRVMGKEIKFLLHFVKESKQDESGMPNNRFLAERTGGTYSTLKVQPAELEDSGVYFCASSQLGGGAQETQYFGPGTRLLVL.

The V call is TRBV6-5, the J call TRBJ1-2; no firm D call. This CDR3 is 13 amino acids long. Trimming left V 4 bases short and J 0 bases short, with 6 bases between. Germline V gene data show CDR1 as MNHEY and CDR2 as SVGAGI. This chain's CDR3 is CASSFSSNYGYTF. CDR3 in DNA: TGTGCCAGCAGTTTCAGTTCTAACTATGGCTACACCTTC.

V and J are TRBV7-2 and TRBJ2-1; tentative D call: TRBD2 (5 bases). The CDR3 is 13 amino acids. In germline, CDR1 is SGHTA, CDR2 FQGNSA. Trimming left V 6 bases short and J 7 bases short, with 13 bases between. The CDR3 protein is CASSLVWRNEQFF. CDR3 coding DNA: TGTGCCAGCAGTCTGGTGTGGAGGAATGAGCAGTTCTTC.

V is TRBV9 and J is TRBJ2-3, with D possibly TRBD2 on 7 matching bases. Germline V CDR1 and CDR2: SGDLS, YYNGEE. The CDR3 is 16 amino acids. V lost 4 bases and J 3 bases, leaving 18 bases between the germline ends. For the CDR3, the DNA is TGTGCCAGCAGCATAAAAGGGGGGGAGGGTACAGATACGCAGTATTTT. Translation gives CASSIKGGEGTDTQYF.

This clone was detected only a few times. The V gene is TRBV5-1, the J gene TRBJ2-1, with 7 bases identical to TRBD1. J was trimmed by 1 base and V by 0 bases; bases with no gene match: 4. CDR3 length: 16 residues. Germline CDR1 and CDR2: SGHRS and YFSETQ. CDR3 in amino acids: CASSLAVTGSYNEQFF. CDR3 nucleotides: TGCGCCAGCAGCTTGGCCGTGACAGGGTCCTACAATGAGCAGTTCTTC.